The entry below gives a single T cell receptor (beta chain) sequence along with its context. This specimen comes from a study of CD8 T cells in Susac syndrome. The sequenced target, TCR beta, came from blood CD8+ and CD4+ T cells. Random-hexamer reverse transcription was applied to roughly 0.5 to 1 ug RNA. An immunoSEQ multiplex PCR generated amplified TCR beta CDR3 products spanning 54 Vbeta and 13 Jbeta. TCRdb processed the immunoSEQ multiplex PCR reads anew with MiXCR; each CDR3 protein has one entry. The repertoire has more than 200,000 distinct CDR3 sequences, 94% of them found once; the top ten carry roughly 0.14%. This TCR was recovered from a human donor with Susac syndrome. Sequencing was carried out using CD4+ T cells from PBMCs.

CDR3 amino acids: CSAGGLTEAFF. CDR3 nucleotides: TGCAGTGCGGGGGGGCTGACTGAAGCTTTCTTT. The chain joins TRBV20-1 to TRBJ1-1; TRBD1 is a possible D gene (6 bases). The V and J ends lost 6 bases and 5 bases respectively, with 10 bases between them. This CDR3 spans 11 amino acids. Looked up from germline, CDR1 is DFQATT and CDR2 is SNEGSKA (reference sequence).